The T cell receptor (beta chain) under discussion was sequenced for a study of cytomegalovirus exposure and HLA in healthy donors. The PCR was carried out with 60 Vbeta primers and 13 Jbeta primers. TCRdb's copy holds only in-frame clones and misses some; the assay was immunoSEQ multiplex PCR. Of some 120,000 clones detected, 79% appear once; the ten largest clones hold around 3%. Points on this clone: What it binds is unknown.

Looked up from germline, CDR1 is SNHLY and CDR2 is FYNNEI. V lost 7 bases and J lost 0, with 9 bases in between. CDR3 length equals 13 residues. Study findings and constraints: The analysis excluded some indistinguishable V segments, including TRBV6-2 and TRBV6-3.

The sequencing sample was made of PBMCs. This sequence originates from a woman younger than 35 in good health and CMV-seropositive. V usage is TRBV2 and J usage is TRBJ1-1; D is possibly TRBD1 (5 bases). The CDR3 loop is CASNQQVNTEAFF. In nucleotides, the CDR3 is TGTGCCAGCAATCAACAGGTGAACACTGAAGCTTTCTTT.